Given below is one T cell receptor (beta chain) in context. MiXCR, run by TCRdb on the 5' RACE reads, gives a single entry per CDR3 protein. This table has around 510,000 distinct CDR3 sequences, over 11% appearing once. This CDR3 comprises 15 residues. Germline trimming cut 4 bases from V and 5 bases from J; bases unmatched to any gene: 9. The germline V gene has CDR1 LNHNV and CDR2 YYDKDF (reference sequence). This entry belongs to a study of identical twins. This sample also belongs to another study, concerning yellow fever vaccine responses in identical twins.

The gene calls are TRBV15 and TRBJ2-7, with TRBD1 matching over 9 bases. The TCR originated in a woman younger than 30 in good health. The specimen sequenced was CD4+ T cells sorted from blood. The CDR3: CATSNGQGKVHEQYF. In nucleotides, the CDR3 is TGTGCCACCAGCAATGGACAGGGGAAAGTCCACGAGCAGTACTTC. Full variable domain (outside the CDR3, taken from reference TRBV15 and TRBJ2-7): DAMVIQNPRYQVTQFGKPVTLSCSQTLNHNVMYWYQQKSSQAPKLLFHYYDKDFNNEADTPDNFQSRRPNTSFCFLDIRSPGLGDTAMYLCATSNGQGKVHEQYFGPGTRLTVT.